This TCR beta chain was found in a study of OX40 agonist ivuxolimab in advanced cancers. For the study at large: Ivuxolimab, an antibody acting as an agonist of OX40 (CD134), was used to treat patients. One hepatocellular carcinoma and two cutaneous melanoma patients partially responded.

Sequencing was performed with immunoSEQ multiplex PCR; in TCRdb, only in-frame clones are kept and a portion is missing. The table lists about 84,000 clones, nearly 95% of them singletons. Points on this clone: As yet, its antigen is unknown.

Study-wide findings and caveats: Near-lowest levels of clonal expansion characterized partial responders at 0.1-3.0 mg/kg.

The material sequenced was CD4+ or CD8+ T cells sorted from blood, taken in a trial of the OX40 agonist ivuxolimab. This sequence originates from an adult with an advanced solid tumor such as melanoma, head and neck, liver or kidney cancer.

The CDR3 protein is CASSQEGSYEQYF. The CDR3 DNA reads TGTGCCAGCAGCCAAGAAGGGTCCTACGAGCAGTACTTC. The chain uses TRBV4-2 and TRBJ2-7; unclear D gene. The CDR3 has 13 residues. Germline V gene data show CDR1 as LGHNA and CDR2 as YNFKEQ. Trimming took 0 bases from V and 1 from J, leaving 4 bases between them.